This T cell receptor beta chain was sequenced during a study of cytomegalovirus exposure and HLA in healthy donors. Study results and caveats: Rare TCR sequences predominated, though certain public TCRs were found in many donors.

Produced via immunoSEQ multiplex PCR; TCRdb's table is partial and in-frame only. Of 250,000 to 400,000 clones listed, about nine tenths are singletons. As regards this clone: Its antigen is not identified.

The sequence was obtained from a woman aged 30 to 39 in good health and CMV-seropositive. The sequenced sample consisted of PBMCs.

In nucleotides, the CDR3 is TGCGCCAGCAGCCAAGAGGGACTGTTAGCGAACACCGGGGAGCTGTTTTTT. Its protein is CASSQEGLLANTGELFF. This chain connects TRBV4-1 to TRBJ2-2; D is possibly TRBD2 (6 bases). Trimming took 0 bases from V and 0 from J, leaving 11 bases between them. Germline-derived CDR1 and CDR2 are MGHRA and YSYEKL. The CDR3 extends over 17 amino acids.